This note documents a single T cell receptor beta chain sequence. This clone has just a few counts. What antigen it recognizes has not been identified. Base qualities are missing; no much larger clone stands one base away. V and J are trimmed by 4 bases and 3 bases, and the gene matches miss 6 bases of the junction. From the cysteine up to the phenylalanine, the CDR3 has a length of 16 residues. This entry keeps only the CDR3 DNA: 48 bases, framed from base 1. Per the germline V gene, SGHTA is the CDR1 and FQGTGA is the CDR2. The library was prepared using the immunoSEQ multiplex PCR assay. A mixture of 60 forward primers for TCR Vbeta segments and 13 reverse primers for TCR Jbeta segments was used in the multiplex PCR. Amplification of the CDR3 region of rearranged TCR beta genes was performed with a multiplex PCR assay on genomic DNA. On the Illumina HiSeq System, the amplified TCR beta libraries were sequenced as 87-base-pair reads. As for how the authors treated the data: A later analysis tallied around 80 million unique TCR beta chains across the roughly 610 repertoires, and about 10 million of those chains were shared by two or more donors. A nearest-neighbor algorithm error-corrected the raw reads and collapsed the reads into unique sequences, merging closely related sequences to remove PCR and sequencing errors. Alignment of CDR3 sequences to IMGT reference sequences was used to assign V, D and J gene segments. For a sequence to be retained, a match of at least six nucleotides was required to both a V gene segment and a J gene segment. A rearrangement counted as productive if the CDR3 had no stop codons and remained in frame with V and J, and every other rearrangement counted as non-productive. Following IMGT convention, CDR3 was defined as the stretch from the second conserved V-encoded cysteine up to the conserved J-encoded phenylalanine. The earlier analysis of about 590 of the donors excluded sequences that lacked an unambiguous match to a single V gene segment. In an earlier analysis of almost 600 of the donors, a V segment was called functional when productive rearrangements were above 56.7%, and segregating when the standard deviation between donors exceeded 5%. A statistical classification framework was built to diagnose cytomegalovirus status from the catalog of TCR beta chain sequences. In a later analysis, V and J genes were assigned by comparing TCR nucleotide sequences against IMGT/GENE-DB human TR gene sequences. The TCRdist pipeline was used in a later analysis to assign CDR3 sequences and most-parsimonious VDJ recombination scenarios. In a later analysis, each TCR beta chain was defined by its CDR3 amino acid sequence together with its V-gene family, and reads without a unique V-gene family were excluded. To address suspected cross-contamination and a sequencing artifact, a later analysis removed some 620 highly shared, low-generation-probability nucleotide sequences. In a later analysis, a clonal expansion index for each public chain was calculated from normalized within-repertoire ranks of inferred template counts. In a later analysis, generation probabilities were computed using a VDJ recombination model fitted to out-of-frame rearrangements, and the results were checked against IGoR. In a later analysis, TCR-TCR, TCR-HLA and TCR-CMV co-occurrence was scored with hypergeometric tests, and a repertoire-size bias correction was applied to TCR pairs. False discovery rates were estimated in a later analysis by permuting HLA or CMV assignments 20 times. In a later analysis, co-occurring TCRs were grouped using DBSCAN, with TCRdist sequence similarity added in when clustering inside HLA-allele-positive subsets. Repertoires with fewer than 30,000 or more than 120,000 public chains, plus five repertoires with anomalous nucleotide sharing, were excluded from co-occurrence clustering. TCRdb obtained this table from immuneACCESS and retained in-frame rearrangements with V and J assigned. These tables miss some clones; where compared with another copy, unresolved V genes account for less than half of the shortfall, and the remainder is unexplained. V and J calls and clone size follow that table, whereas D and trimming were derived from the DNA. The sample has 81,000 or so clones on record, about 81% of them singletons. The top ten clones comprise more than 3.5% of the sample.

The cohort was made up of approximately 670 healthy bone marrow donors. At the time of sampling, all cohort members were nominally healthy, though unrecorded immune exposures were likely present. The donor was CMV seronegative and belonged to the group of over 300 seronegative cohort members. A peripheral blood sample was provided by each donor, and peripheral blood mononuclear cells were used for TCR beta sequencing. Genomic DNA was extracted from the blood cell samples with the Qiagen DNeasy Blood Extraction Kit. These data originate in a study of cytomegalovirus exposure and HLA in healthy donors (TCRdb year 2017). Broadly, across the study: An earlier analysis of 587 of the donors reported roughly 270 Gb of sequence data and 117 million unique TCR beta sequences from some 180 million T cells. In a later analysis, previously published TCR beta repertoires from 600 to 850 donors were re-analyzed and high-resolution HLA genotyping was added so that TCR occurrence patterns could be studied. The later analysis used no new phenotypic data to find candidate immune exposures, relying instead on TCR beta sequences and their occurrence across donors. The study profiled the T cell repertoires of around 700 subjects by immunosequencing and related them to cytomegalovirus serostatus. An early release that covered several hundred HLA-typed donors contained about 290 gigabases of sequencing data and about 84 million unique TCR sequences. Along with the roughly 700-subject first cohort, a separate validation cohort of over 90 different subjects was used. Typing coverage varied by locus: roughly 629-630 donors for A, B, C, DRB1 and DQB1; under 550 for DQA1; around 610 for DPA1; roughly 450 for DPB1. Roughly five DR-DQ haplotypes were treated as single units for association and clustering because of strong linkage in the cohort. Both class I and class II loci were covered by HLA typing, at four-digit resolution. Donor age, sex, ethnicity and CMV serostatus were collected together with the repertoire data. In an earlier analysis of over 550 of the donors, high-throughput TCR beta sequencing was used to judge whether each TCR beta V gene segment behaved as functional or pseudogenic. To predict cytomegalovirus infection status, the study brought together high-throughput TCR immunosequencing, statistical association of individual TCRs with disease status, and machine learning. Of the roughly 400 genotyped donors, approximately 80% fell in the genetic ancestry cluster associated with self-reported Caucasian donors. A later genetic analysis used genome-wide SNP genotypes for about three fifths of the 666 donors, treating that subset as a discovery cohort. All discovery cohort repertoires had been generated using a single sequencing platform. Across some 400 genotyped donors of the cohort, an average of approximately 240,000 unique TCR beta nucleotide sequences per donor were sequenced, and 15% to 20% of those sequences were non-productive. The study was designed to test whether signatures of past pathogen exposure could be identified by cataloging public T cell receptors.

Summary of the overall study and its limitations: In an earlier analysis of more than 450 of the donors, most TCR beta V segments were observed in productive rearrangements about 87% or about 30% of the time, broadly matching IMGT annotations. The study listed 164 TCR beta chains as associated with cytomegalovirus. Correlated functional status among segregating V segments might be attributable to linkage disequilibrium, but an unknown experimental factor could not be ruled out. Compared with the approximately 700-donor mean, donors in an Asian-associated ancestry cluster had fewer N-insertions in productive TCRs, according to a later genetic analysis. In a later analysis, most CMV-associated TCR beta chains were found to appear HLA-restricted, with HLA associations seemingly driven largely by CMV exposure. In this cohort, only TCR beta chains were sequenced, and detectable features were limited by the absence of alpha or paired-chain data. A cluster of highly shared sequence variants was judged likely to be a technical artifact of the sequencing pipeline. In a later analysis, several top co-occurrence clusters were reported to appear linked to parvovirus B19, influenza, CMV and Epstein-Barr virus. V-gene and J-gene trimming of TCR beta chains was associated with a missense DCLRE1C variant in a later genetic analysis, and the association was replicated in an independent cohort. Because some donors lacked HLA typing at each locus, the association tests relied only on the typed subset. According to a later analysis, TCR association rates differed among HLA loci, with DRB1 alleles showing the most associated TCRs and HLA-C alleles showing the fewest. Sequencing depth was assumed to be roughly uniform across donors in the presence/absence analyses, though that assumption may not hold. Immune exposure information for the cohort was limited to CMV serostatus. Compared with equally common non-associated chains, HLA-associated TCR beta chains in a later analysis were more clonally expanded and had lower generation probabilities. It was suggested by the authors that the approach could potentially be generalized to other disease states and immunological phenotypes. Specific HLA alleles were associated with 15,000 to 20,000 TCR beta sequences at a false discovery rate of 0.05 in a later analysis. Some IMGT-functional V segments, including TRBV6-2 and TRBV6-3, could not be told apart with the 87-base-pair reads, so those segments were excluded. Cytomegalovirus status was reported to be diagnosed by the classifier with high specificity and sensitivity in both the original and validation cohorts. When HLA alleles, especially DR and DQ, strongly co-occurred, attributing TCR associations to individual alleles was difficult. A few of the identified cytomegalovirus-associated TCR beta chains were confirmed in vitro to be specific for cytomegalovirus antigens. A further reported finding was that TCR beta sequences accurately predicted the HLA-A and HLA-B alleles for most subjects in the first cohort. Because counts were too low, roughly 16 rarely observed V segments, including chromosome 9 orphons, were excluded from the earlier analysis of 500 to 700 of the donors. Most TCR sequences were observed very rarely across donors, whereas some public TCRs were present in many individuals.

In this chain, TRBV7-3 is recombined with TRBJ2-2; 9 bases in between match TRBD2. Material: PBMCs. The TCR originated in a man aged 55-75 years in good health and CMV-seronegative. The nucleotide sequence is TGTGCCAGCAGCTCTTCAGCGGGGGGCTACACCGGGGAGCTGTTTTTT. Its coded protein is CASSSSAGGYTGELFF. Supplemented by the reference TRBV7-3 and TRBJ2-2 proteins around the CDR3, the complete variable domain is GAGVSQTPSNKVTEKGKYVELRCDPISGHTALYWYRQSLGQGPEFLIYFQGTGAADDSGLPNDRFFAVRPEGSVSTLKIQRTERGDSAVYLCASSSSAGGYTGELFFGEGSRLTVL.